This is a list of T cell receptor beta chains from one sample in a study of shared T cell receptors in the human thymus. Repertoires were generated with immunoSEQ multiplex PCR, while TCRdb's copy carries only in-frame clones and drops some. This table has 500,000 to 750,000 clones, 88% appearing once. A further study also used this sample, focusing on human thymus T cells.

Sequencing was done on a sample of thymocytes. These receptors all stem from a boy in the first two years of life with a congenital heart defect. Both conserved end residues are part of each CDR3. A D gene is named only where the DNA matches it firmly. A clone size is listed for some rows: how often the clone was seen (once, few, many), or a class if it is expanded.

D: TRBD2
J: TRBJ2-3
size: -
V: TRBV7-2
CDR3: CASSLGTSGDTDTQYF
DNA: TGTGCCAGCAGCTTAGGGACTAGCGGGGATACAGATACGCAGTATTTT

D: TRBD2
J: TRBJ2-1
size: -
V: TRBV5-3
CDR3: CASGRARGGGFDNEQFF
DNA: TGTGCCAGCGGGAGGGCCCGCGGTGGGGGTTTCGACAATGAGCAGTTCTTC

D: TRBD2
J: TRBJ2-7
size: -
V: TRBV11-2
CDR3: CASSLGTSGSHEQYF
DNA: TGTGCCAGCAGCTTAGGGACTAGCGGGAGCCACGAGCAGTACTTC

D: -
J: TRBJ2-1
size: -
V: TRBV6-4
CDR3: CASSDVWRADYNEQFF
DNA: TGTGCCAGCAGTGACGTTTGGCGGGCCGACTACAATGAGCAGTTCTTC

D: TRBD2
J: TRBJ2-3
size: -
V: TRBV4-1
CDR3: CASSQDCDRSPSGGVTDTQYF
DNA: TGCGCCAGCAGCCAAGATTGCGACAGGAGCCCTAGCGGGGGAGTCACAGATACGCAGTATTTT

D: -
J: TRBJ2-7
size: once
V: TRBV29-1
CDR3: CSVVAGITSSYEQYF
DNA: TGCAGCGTTGTGGCGGGTATAACGAGCTCCTACGAGCAGTACTTC

D: -
J: TRBJ1-2
size: -
V: TRBV14
CDR3: CASSPQERGYGYTF
DNA: TGTGCCAGCAGCCCTCAAGAGCGAGGCTATGGCTACACCTTC

D: -
J: TRBJ2-3
size: -
V: TRBV21-1
CDR3: CASTLKGRDRDSTDTQYF
DNA: TGTGCCAGCACCTTAAAGGGTAGGGACAGGGATAGCACAGATACGCAGTATTTT

D: -
J: TRBJ2-3
size: -
V: TRBV6-5
CDR3: CASRYLAEDTQYF
DNA: TGTGCCAGCAGGTACCTAGCCGAAGATACGCAGTATTTT

D: -
J: TRBJ2-3
size: -
V: TRBV27
CDR3: CASSQQGGPADTQYF
DNA: TGTGCCAGCAGCCAACAGGGTGGTCCCGCAGATACGCAGTATTTT

D: -
J: TRBJ1-1
size: few
V: TRBV5-6
CDR3: CASSRAKGADRFFEAFF
DNA: TGTGCCAGCAGCCGCGCGAAAGGGGCCGATCGGTTTTTTGAAGCTTTCTTT

D: TRBD1
J: TRBJ1-1
size: -
V: TRBV19
CDR3: CASSIWDRGINTEAFF
DNA: TGTGCCAGTAGTATATGGGACAGGGGAATTAACACTGAAGCTTTCTTT

D: TRBD1
J: TRBJ1-5
size: -
V: TRBV28
CDR3: CASSPARTGEGDPTPNQPQHF
DNA: TGTGCCAGCAGCCCCGCAAGGACAGGGGAAGGGGATCCGACTCCCAATCAGCCCCAGCATTTT

D: TRBD2
J: TRBJ2-1
size: -
V: TRBV4-1
CDR3: CASSLIPLAGSSYNEQFF
DNA: TGCGCCAGCAGCCTTATCCCCCTAGCGGGGAGCTCCTACAATGAGCAGTTCTTC

D: -
J: TRBJ2-3
size: -
V: TRBV25-1
CDR3: CASSDSPGSSTDTQYF
DNA: TGTGCCAGCAGTGATTCCCCGGGGAGCAGCACAGATACGCAGTATTTT

D: -
J: TRBJ1-5
size: -
V: TRBV19
CDR3: CASSSGEGGNQPQHF
DNA: TGTGCCAGTAGTTCAGGGGAAGGGGGCAATCAGCCCCAGCATTTT

D: TRBD1
J: TRBJ1-1
size: -
V: TRBV19
CDR3: CASGKDRRAMNTEAFF
DNA: TGTGCCAGTGGAAAGGACAGGAGGGCCATGAACACTGAAGCTTTCTTT

D: -
J: TRBJ2-1
size: -
V: TRBV4-1
CDR3: CASSQERRDRQFF
DNA: TGCGCCAGCAGTCAAGAACGGCGGGACCGGCAGTTCTTC

D: -
J: TRBJ2-3
size: -
V: TRBV25-1
CDR3: CASSECRPTCTQYF
DNA: TGTGCCAGCAGTGAGTGCCGCCCCACATGTACGCAGTATTTT

D: -
J: TRBJ2-4
size: -
V: TRBV27
CDR3: CASRATGSGAKNIQYF
DNA: TGTGCCAGCAGGGCCACAGGGTCAGGGGCCAAAAACATTCAGTACTTC

D: -
J: TRBJ2-7
size: once
V: TRBV6-1
CDR3: CASTTGEWYEQYF
DNA: TGTGCCAGCACAACGGGAGAATGGTACGAGCAGTACTTC

D: TRBD1
J: TRBJ2-7
size: -
V: TRBV7-9
CDR3: CASSLAIGFGDRGHEQYF
DNA: TGTGCCAGCAGCTTAGCGATCGGGTTTGGGGACAGGGGCCACGAGCAGTACTTC

D: -
J: TRBJ1-5
size: -
V: TRBV28
CDR3: CASSLSFREGNQPQHF
DNA: TGTGCCAGCAGTTTATCCTTCAGGGAAGGCAATCAGCCCCAGCATTTT

D: -
J: TRBJ2-7
size: few
V: TRBV30
CDR3: CAWSVPGSSYEQYF
DNA: TGTGCCTGGAGTGTTCCAGGGTCTTCCTACGAGCAGTACTTC

D: -
J: TRBJ2-3
size: -
V: TRBV27
CDR3: CASSLGGGLGHTDTQYF
DNA: TGTGCCAGCAGTTTAGGGGGGGGGCTGGGGCACACAGATACGCAGTATTTT

D: TRBD2
J: TRBJ2-1
size: -
V: TRBV4-1
CDR3: CASSQGTSGLNEQFF
DNA: TGCGCCAGCAGCCAAGGTACTAGCGGGCTCAATGAGCAGTTCTTC

D: TRBD2
J: TRBJ2-1
size: -
V: TRBV2
CDR3: CASPPIAGGLDNEQFF
DNA: TGTGCCAGCCCTCCTATAGCGGGAGGGCTCGACAATGAGCAGTTCTTC

D: TRBD2
J: TRBJ2-2
size: -
V: TRBV11-2
CDR3: CASTKRAGGPGNTGELFF
DNA: TGTGCCAGCACTAAGAGGGCGGGAGGGCCGGGAAACACCGGGGAGCTGTTTTTT

D: -
J: TRBJ2-3
size: -
V: TRBV2
CDR3: CASSEREPDTQYF
DNA: TGTGCCAGCAGTGAGCGGGAACCAGATACGCAGTATTTT

D: TRBD1
J: TRBJ1-1
size: -
V: TRBV30
CDR3: CAWSVFLIPQTGMNTEAFF
DNA: TGTGCCTGGAGTGTGTTCCTAATCCCCCAGACAGGGATGAACACTGAAGCTTTCTTT

D: -
J: TRBJ2-3
size: once
V: TRBV29-1
CDR3: CSAPQGAGAPDTQYF
DNA: TGCAGCGCCCCCCAGGGGGCGGGAGCCCCAGATACGCAGTATTTT

D: TRBD1
J: TRBJ2-7
size: once
V: TRBV5-1
CDR3: CASSLGSGGNYEQYF
DNA: TGCGCCAGCAGCTTGGGGTCAGGGGGCAACTACGAGCAGTACTTC

D: TRBD2
J: TRBJ2-7
size: -
V: TRBV28
CDR3: CASSFGGLDQPYEQYF
DNA: TGTGCCAGCAGTTTCGGCGGACTAGACCAACCCTACGAGCAGTACTTC

D: -
J: TRBJ2-6
size: -
V: TRBV29-1
CDR3: CSVEGKGDTGANVLTF
DNA: TGCAGCGTTGAAGGGAAGGGGGACACCGGGGCCAACGTCCTGACTTTC

D: TRBD1
J: TRBJ2-7
size: -
V: TRBV30
CDR3: CAWSAFPGQAPGEQYF
DNA: TGTGCCTGGAGTGCCTTTCCGGGACAGGCTCCAGGCGAGCAGTACTTC

D: -
J: TRBJ2-3
size: few
V: TRBV14
CDR3: CASSQDGLARGRDTQYF
DNA: TGTGCCAGCAGCCAAGACGGCCTAGCGAGAGGGAGAGATACGCAGTATTTT

D: TRBD2
J: TRBJ2-2
size: -
V: TRBV27
CDR3: CASKENVGGRNGELFF
DNA: TGTGCCAGCAAAGAAAACGTGGGGGGGAGGAACGGGGAGCTGTTTTTT